The rows below give T cell receptor beta chains drawn from one sample of a study of blood T cells in healthy people across ages. TCRdb recomputed calls from the 5' RACE reads with MiXCR, one row per CDR3 protein. This table has 1.5 million to 2 million distinct CDR3 sequences, around 36% appearing once. Material: blood. These receptors came from a woman younger than 45 in good health. Both conserved end residues are part of each CDR3. Each record gives: clone size, J gene, V gene, D gene, CDR3 DNA, CDR3 protein. D genes are given only for firm matches. For some rows the clone size is stated as once, few or many, or as a class when expanded; others skip it.

abundance: NA; j_gene: TRBJ1-5; v_gene: TRBV20-1; d_gene: NA; CDR3nt: TGCAGTGCTAGTGAACATGGGGGTCAGCCCCAGCATTTT; CDR3aa: CSASEHGGQPQHF
abundance: NA; j_gene: TRBJ2-7; v_gene: TRBV20-1; d_gene: TRBD1; CDR3nt: TGCAGTTCTAAGGGACAGGGGGAGACGCACGAGCAGTACTTC; CDR3aa: CSSKGQGETHEQYF
abundance: NA; j_gene: TRBJ1-6; v_gene: TRBV20-1; d_gene: NA; CDR3nt: TGCAGTGCTAGAGTATCCATTTCACCCCTCCACTTT; CDR3aa: CSARVSISPLHF
abundance: few; j_gene: TRBJ2-3; v_gene: TRBV2; d_gene: NA; CDR3nt: TGTGCCAGCACCGCACGTACCACAGATACGCAGTATTTT; CDR3aa: CASTARTTDTQYF
abundance: NA; j_gene: TRBJ2-7; v_gene: TRBV5-1; d_gene: TRBD1; CDR3nt: TGCGCCAGCAGCTTCGGCGGGACAGGGCCCTACGAGCAGTACTTC; CDR3aa: CASSFGGTGPYEQYF
abundance: NA; j_gene: TRBJ1-2; v_gene: TRBV30; d_gene: TRBD1; CDR3nt: TGTGCCTGGATATCACAGGGGACAAAGAGTGGCTACACCTTC; CDR3aa: CAWISQGTKSGYTF
abundance: few; j_gene: TRBJ2-7; v_gene: TRBV2; d_gene: NA; CDR3nt: TGTGCCAGCAGGGCAATTGGGGGAGTGGGAACCTACGAGCAGTACTTC; CDR3aa: CASRAIGGVGTYEQYF
abundance: NA; j_gene: TRBJ2-5; v_gene: TRBV6-6; d_gene: TRBD2; CDR3nt: TGTGCCACCCGACTAGCGGGAGAGGAGACCCAGTACTTC; CDR3aa: CATRLAGEETQYF
abundance: NA; j_gene: TRBJ1-2; v_gene: TRBV3-1; d_gene: NA; CDR3nt: TGTGCCAGCAGCCAACAGCCAGACGCTGGCTATGGCTACACCTTC; CDR3aa: CASSQQPDAGYGYTF
abundance: NA; j_gene: TRBJ2-1; v_gene: TRBV4-1; d_gene: TRBD2; CDR3nt: TGCGCCTGCAGTAGCAAGGGGGAGACTAGCGTGGCCTACAATGAGCAGTTCTTC; CDR3aa: CACSSKGETSVAYNEQFF
abundance: NA; j_gene: TRBJ2-1; v_gene: TRBV24-1; d_gene: TRBD2; CDR3nt: TGTGCCACCCTTCGGACTAGCTCGTGCAATGAGCAGTTCTTC; CDR3aa: CATLRTSSCNEQFF
abundance: few; j_gene: TRBJ2-1; v_gene: TRBV5-4; d_gene: NA; CDR3nt: TGTGCCAGCAGAATCATGACCCTGACACTAAGCTCCTACAATGAGCAGTTCTTC; CDR3aa: CASRIMTLTLSSYNEQFF
abundance: NA; j_gene: TRBJ1-1; v_gene: TRBV11-2; d_gene: NA; CDR3nt: TGTGTCAGCAGCTTAGCGTTCGGGGGTAACACTGAAGCTTTCTTT; CDR3aa: CVSSLAFGGNTEAFF
abundance: NA; j_gene: TRBJ2-3; v_gene: TRBV7-3; d_gene: NA; CDR3nt: TGTGCCAGCAGCTTATTTTCGCAAGGGGCGGTAGATACGCACTATTTT; CDR3aa: CASSLFSQGAVDTHYF
abundance: NA; j_gene: TRBJ1-1; v_gene: TRBV2; d_gene: NA; CDR3nt: TGTGCCAGCAGCACCTACGTGGACGCTCGGACTGAAGCTTTCTTT; CDR3aa: CASSTYVDARTEAFF
abundance: many; j_gene: TRBJ2-7; v_gene: TRBV21-1; d_gene: NA; CDR3nt: TGTGCCAGCAGCTCCAGCGGGAGAGCCTACGAGCAGTACTTC; CDR3aa: CASSSSGRAYEQYF
abundance: NA; j_gene: TRBJ2-7; v_gene: TRBV14; d_gene: NA; CDR3nt: TGTGCCAGCAGCCAAGCAAGGACACAATACGAGCAGTACTTC; CDR3aa: CASSQARTQYEQYF
abundance: few; j_gene: TRBJ2-7; v_gene: TRBV11-2; d_gene: TRBD2; CDR3nt: TGTGCCAGCAGCATACTAGCGGGGGGGACCTACGAGCAGTACTTC; CDR3aa: CASSILAGGTYEQYF
abundance: NA; j_gene: TRBJ2-1; v_gene: TRBV11-2; d_gene: NA; CDR3nt: TGTGCCAGCTCCGGGGGCCAATACAATGAGCAGTTCTTT; CDR3aa: CASSGGQYNEQFF
abundance: few; j_gene: TRBJ1-6; v_gene: TRBV27; d_gene: NA; CDR3nt: TGTGCCAGCAGTTCCGCCCGGGGGGTTTGGAATTCACCCCTCCACTTT; CDR3aa: CASSSARGVWNSPLHF
abundance: few; j_gene: TRBJ2-3; v_gene: TRBV29-1; d_gene: NA; CDR3nt: TGCAGCGCCGGTTTGCGGGGCTATAAGTTCACAGATACGCAGTATTTT; CDR3aa: CSAGLRGYKFTDTQYF
abundance: NA; j_gene: TRBJ2-4; v_gene: TRBV6-1; d_gene: NA; CDR3nt: TGTGCCAGCACCCTCGACAGTTCCTTAGAAAACATTCAGTACTTC; CDR3aa: CASTLDSSLENIQYF
abundance: NA; j_gene: TRBJ2-1; v_gene: TRBV2; d_gene: NA; CDR3nt: TGTGCCAGCGCACTAGATTTATACAATGAGCAGTTCTTC; CDR3aa: CASALDLYNEQFF
abundance: many; j_gene: TRBJ1-1; v_gene: TRBV5-1; d_gene: NA; CDR3nt: TGCGCCAGCAGCTTCGATCGGAACACTGAAGCTTTCTTT; CDR3aa: CASSFDRNTEAFF
abundance: NA; j_gene: TRBJ1-1; v_gene: TRBV4-1; d_gene: NA; CDR3nt: TGCGCCAGCAGCCTGCGACAGGATGGAACTGAAGCTTTCTTT; CDR3aa: CASSLRQDGTEAFF
abundance: NA; j_gene: TRBJ2-7; v_gene: TRBV7-9; d_gene: NA; CDR3nt: TGTGCCAGCGACGGACCCCCAGACTACGAGCAGTACTTC; CDR3aa: CASDGPPDYEQYF
abundance: NA; j_gene: TRBJ1-2; v_gene: TRBV12-3/TRBV12-4; d_gene: NA; CDR3nt: TGTGCCAGCAGTTTATGGGGATTTGGCGCCGATGGCTACACCTTC; CDR3aa: CASSLWGFGADGYTF
abundance: NA; j_gene: TRBJ1-2; v_gene: TRBV29-1; d_gene: NA; CDR3nt: TGCAGCGCTCAGGCGGGTGCTGCTGGCTACACCTTC; CDR3aa: CSAQAGAAGYTF
abundance: NA; j_gene: TRBJ2-1; v_gene: TRBV6-2/TRBV6-3; d_gene: TRBD2; CDR3nt: TGTGCCAGCTCACCGTACGGGACTAGCCCGTACAATGAGCAGTTCTTC; CDR3aa: CASSPYGTSPYNEQFF
abundance: few; j_gene: TRBJ1-1; v_gene: TRBV7-9; d_gene: TRBD1; CDR3nt: TGTGCCAGCAGCGAGGACAGGGTGCGGAACACTGAAGCTTTCTTT; CDR3aa: CASSEDRVRNTEAFF
abundance: NA; j_gene: TRBJ2-2; v_gene: TRBV20-1; d_gene: TRBD2; CDR3nt: TGCAGTGCTAGAGATGGAGGGACTAGCGTAACCGGGGAGCTGTTTTTT; CDR3aa: CSARDGGTSVTGELFF
abundance: NA; j_gene: TRBJ1-2; v_gene: TRBV5-1; d_gene: TRBD1; CDR3nt: TGCGCCAGCAGCTTCAGACTAGCCAATGAGCAGTTCTTCAGGCCAGGGACAGGGTCTGGCTACACCTTC; CDR3aa: CASSFRLANEQFFRPGTGSGYTF
abundance: few; j_gene: TRBJ1-5; v_gene: TRBV24-1; d_gene: NA; CDR3nt: TGTGCCACCAGTGATTCGCCGGGACACCCAAGGAGCAATCAGCCCCAGCATTTT; CDR3aa: CATSDSPGHPRSNQPQHF
abundance: NA; j_gene: TRBJ2-7; v_gene: TRBV4-1; d_gene: TRBD2; CDR3nt: TGCGCCAGCAGCGTGGGGGCTAGCGGGGGTAACGAGCAGTACTTC; CDR3aa: CASSVGASGGNEQYF
abundance: many; j_gene: TRBJ2-1; v_gene: TRBV6-6; d_gene: TRBD2; CDR3nt: TGTGCCAGCAGGCCCCGACTAGCGGAGTACAATGAGCAGTTCTTC; CDR3aa: CASRPRLAEYNEQFF
abundance: many; j_gene: TRBJ2-7; v_gene: TRBV20-1; d_gene: NA; CDR3nt: TGCAGCGCTCAGGCAGGCGGGTACGAGCAGTACTTC; CDR3aa: CSAQAGGYEQYF
abundance: few; j_gene: TRBJ2-3; v_gene: TRBV6-2/TRBV6-3; d_gene: NA; CDR3nt: TGTGCCAGCAGTTACTCGGCGGCAGGGCAGACAGATACGCAGTATTTT; CDR3aa: CASSYSAAGQTDTQYF
abundance: many; j_gene: TRBJ2-3; v_gene: TRBV7-9; d_gene: NA; CDR3nt: TGTGCCAGCTCCCCCGGGCATACGCAGTATTTT; CDR3aa: CASSPGHTQYF
abundance: few; j_gene: TRBJ1-4; v_gene: TRBV4-1; d_gene: TRBD1; CDR3nt: TGCGCCAGCAGCCAAGGTCAGACAGGGGTAACTAATGAAAAACTGTTTTTT; CDR3aa: CASSQGQTGVTNEKLFF
abundance: NA; j_gene: TRBJ2-1; v_gene: TRBV10-3; d_gene: TRBD2; CDR3nt: TGTGCCATCAGGGAACTAGCGGGGGGGCCCCATGAGCAGTTCTTC; CDR3aa: CAIRELAGGPHEQFF
abundance: few; j_gene: TRBJ1-2; v_gene: TRBV2; d_gene: NA; CDR3nt: TGTGCCAGCACGGGAGGACCCTGGGACTATGGCTACACCTTC; CDR3aa: CASTGGPWDYGYTF
abundance: few; j_gene: TRBJ2-7; v_gene: TRBV7-2; d_gene: TRBD2; CDR3nt: TGTGCCAGCAGCTTCGGACTAGCGGGAGGGAACGAGCAGTACTTC; CDR3aa: CASSFGLAGGNEQYF
abundance: NA; j_gene: TRBJ1-6; v_gene: TRBV28; d_gene: TRBD1; CDR3nt: TGTGCCAGCAGTGCCCTAGGACAGGGGAACATTTCACCCCCCCACTTT; CDR3aa: CASSALGQGNISPPHF